The present T cell receptor beta chain was sequenced within a study of blood T cell repertoires in COVID-19. Study at large: Acute and convalescent COVID-19 specimens originated in the United States, Italy and Spain. PBMCs, B-cell-depleted T cells, or T cells were the source of the cDNA or gDNA that made up the material.

Germline V gene data show CDR1 as MGHRA and CDR2 as YSYEKL. V was trimmed by 2 bases and J by 2 bases, leaving 13 bases between them. The CDR3 totals 15 residues. Under the authors' procedure: Amplified reference gene primers provided the basis for estimating nucleated cell counts. Generated by immunoSEQ multiplex PCR, the TCRdb table keeps only in-frame clones and is missing some. The V and J calls and the clone size are those of that table, but D and trimming were determined from the DNA. The table shows about 230,000 clones, with 89% occurring only once. Self-reported history from a screening survey and questionnaire set each donor's cohort.

This receptor was obtained from a woman in her 30s with acute COVID-19. The chain recombines TRBV4-1 with TRBJ2-7; TRBD2 might be the D (7 bases). The specimen sequenced was PBMCs or T cells enriched from blood (not recorded which). The CDR3 nucleotides read TGCGCCAGCAGCCAATCCGGCGGGGGCCCCTACGAGCAGTACTTC. Translating it yields CASSQSGGGPYEQYF.